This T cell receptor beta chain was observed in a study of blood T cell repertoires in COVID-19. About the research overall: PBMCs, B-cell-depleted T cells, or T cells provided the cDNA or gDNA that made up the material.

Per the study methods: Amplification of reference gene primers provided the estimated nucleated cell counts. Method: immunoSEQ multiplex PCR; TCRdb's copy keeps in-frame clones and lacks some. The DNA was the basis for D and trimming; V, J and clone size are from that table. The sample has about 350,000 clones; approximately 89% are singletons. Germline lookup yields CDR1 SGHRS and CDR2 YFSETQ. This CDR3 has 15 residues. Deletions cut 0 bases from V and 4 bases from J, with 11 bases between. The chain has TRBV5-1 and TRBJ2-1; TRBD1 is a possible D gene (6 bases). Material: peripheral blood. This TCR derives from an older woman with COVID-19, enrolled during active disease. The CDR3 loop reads CASSLEGESYNEQFF. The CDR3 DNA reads TGCGCCAGCAGCTTGGAGGGGGAAAGTTACAATGAGCAGTTCTTC.